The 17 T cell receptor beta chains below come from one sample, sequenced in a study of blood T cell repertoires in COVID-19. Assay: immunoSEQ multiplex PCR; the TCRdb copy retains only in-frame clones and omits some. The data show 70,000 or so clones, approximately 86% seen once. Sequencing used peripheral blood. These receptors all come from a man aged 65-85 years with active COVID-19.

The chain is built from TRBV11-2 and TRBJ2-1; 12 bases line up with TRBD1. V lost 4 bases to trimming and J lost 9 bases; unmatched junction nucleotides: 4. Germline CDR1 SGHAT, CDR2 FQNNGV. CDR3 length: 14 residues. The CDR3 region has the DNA TGTGCCAGCAGCTGGGGACAGGGGGCGGGTGAGCAGTTCTTC. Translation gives CASSWGQGAGEQFF.

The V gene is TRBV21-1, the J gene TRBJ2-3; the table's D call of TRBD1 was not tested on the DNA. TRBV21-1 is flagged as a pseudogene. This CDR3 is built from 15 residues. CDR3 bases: TGTGCCAGCAGCAAATTGGGGCAGTTCGGAGATACGCAGTATTTT. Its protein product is CASSKLGQFGDTQYF.

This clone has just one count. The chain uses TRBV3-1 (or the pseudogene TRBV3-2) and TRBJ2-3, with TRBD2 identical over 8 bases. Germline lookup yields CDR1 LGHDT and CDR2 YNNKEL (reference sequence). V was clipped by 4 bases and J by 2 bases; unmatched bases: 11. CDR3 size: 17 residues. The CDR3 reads CASSRTSSLPPTDTQYF. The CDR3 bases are TGTGCCAGCAGCCGGACTAGCTCCCTCCCCCCCACAGATACGCAGTATTTT.

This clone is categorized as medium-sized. CDR3 sequence: CASSLVGANTGELFF. CDR3 nucleotide sequence: TGTGCCAGCAGCTTGGTAGGGGCGAACACCGGGGAGCTGTTTTTT. This rearrangement joins TRBV5-4 to TRBJ2-2; possibly TRBD1 for D (5 bases). The length of the CDR3 is 15 residues. V gave up 0 bases and J gave up 0 bases, with 6 bases separating them. CDR1 is SGHNT, CDR2 YYREEE, per germline (reference sequence). Complete variable domain (other parts from reference TRBV5-4 and TRBJ2-2): ETGVTQSPTHLIKTRGQQVTLRCSSQSGHNTVSWYQQALGQGPQFIFQYYREEENGRGNFPPRFSGLQFPNYSSELNVNALELDDSALYLCASSLVGANTGELFFGEGSRLTVL.

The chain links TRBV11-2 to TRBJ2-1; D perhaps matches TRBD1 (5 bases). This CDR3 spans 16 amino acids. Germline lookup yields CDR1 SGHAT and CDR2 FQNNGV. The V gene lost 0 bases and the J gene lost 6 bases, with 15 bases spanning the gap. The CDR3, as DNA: TGTGCCAGCAGCTTAGATGGGCCAGGGTCAGTCAATGAGCAGTTCTTC. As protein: CASSLDGPGSVNEQFF.

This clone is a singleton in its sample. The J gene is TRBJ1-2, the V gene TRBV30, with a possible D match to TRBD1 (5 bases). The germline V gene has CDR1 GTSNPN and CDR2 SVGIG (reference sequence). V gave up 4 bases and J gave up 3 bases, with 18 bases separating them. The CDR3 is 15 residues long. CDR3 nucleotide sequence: TGTGCCTGGACCTGGGGACGGGGGAGGTACTATGGCTACACCTTC. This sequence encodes CAWTWGRGRYYGYTF.

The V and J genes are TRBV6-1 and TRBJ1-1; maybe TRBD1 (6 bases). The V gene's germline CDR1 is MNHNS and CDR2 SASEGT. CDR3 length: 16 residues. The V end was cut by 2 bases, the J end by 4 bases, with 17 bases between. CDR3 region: CASSEQGRGLGTEAFF. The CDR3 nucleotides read TGTGCCAGCAGTGAACAGGGGCGGGGGTTGGGCACTGAAGCTTTCTTT.

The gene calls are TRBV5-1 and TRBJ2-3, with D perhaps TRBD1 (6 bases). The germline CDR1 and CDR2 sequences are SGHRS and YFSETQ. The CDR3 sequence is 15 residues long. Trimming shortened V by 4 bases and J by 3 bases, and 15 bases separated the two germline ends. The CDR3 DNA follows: TGCGCCAGCAGCCCAACGGACAGTAGGACAGATACGCAGTATTTT. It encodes CASSPTDSRTDTQYF.

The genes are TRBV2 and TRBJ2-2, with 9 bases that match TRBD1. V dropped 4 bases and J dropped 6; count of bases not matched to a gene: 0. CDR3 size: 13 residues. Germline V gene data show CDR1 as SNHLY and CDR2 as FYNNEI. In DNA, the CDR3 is TGTGCCAGCAGTGGACAGGGGGCCGGGGAGCTGTTTTTT. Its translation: CASSGQGAGELFF.

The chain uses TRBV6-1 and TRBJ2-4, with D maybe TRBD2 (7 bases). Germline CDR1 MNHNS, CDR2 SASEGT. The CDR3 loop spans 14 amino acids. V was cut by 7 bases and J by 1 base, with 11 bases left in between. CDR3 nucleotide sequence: TGTGCCAGCAAGGGGGGGGGCGCCAAAAACATTCAGTACTTC. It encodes CASKGGGAKNIQYF.

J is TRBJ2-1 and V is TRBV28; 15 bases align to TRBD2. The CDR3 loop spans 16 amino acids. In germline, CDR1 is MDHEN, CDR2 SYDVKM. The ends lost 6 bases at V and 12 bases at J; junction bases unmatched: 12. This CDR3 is CASSTQGLAGGGGQFF. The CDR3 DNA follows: TGTGCCAGCAGCACCCAGGGACTAGCGGGGGGCGGGGGGCAGTTCTTC.

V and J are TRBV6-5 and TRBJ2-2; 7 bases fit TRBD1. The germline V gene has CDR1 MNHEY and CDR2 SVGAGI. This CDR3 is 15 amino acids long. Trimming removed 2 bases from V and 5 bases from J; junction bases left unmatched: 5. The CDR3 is CASSYGTAITGELFF. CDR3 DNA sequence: TGTGCCAGCAGTTACGGGACAGCTATTACCGGGGAGCTGTTTTTT.

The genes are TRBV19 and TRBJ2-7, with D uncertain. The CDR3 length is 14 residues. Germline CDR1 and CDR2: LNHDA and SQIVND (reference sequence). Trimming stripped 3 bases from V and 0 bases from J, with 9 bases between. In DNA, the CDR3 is TGTGCCAGTAGTATCTACCCAAGCTCCTACGAGCAGTACTTC. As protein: CASSIYPSSYEQYF.

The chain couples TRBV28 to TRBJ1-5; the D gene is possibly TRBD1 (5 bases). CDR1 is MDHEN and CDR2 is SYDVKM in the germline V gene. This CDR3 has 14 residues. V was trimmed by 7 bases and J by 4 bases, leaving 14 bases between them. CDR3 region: CASTLGQANQPQHF. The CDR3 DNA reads TGTGCCAGCACCCTGGGGCAGGCTAATCAGCCCCAGCATTTT. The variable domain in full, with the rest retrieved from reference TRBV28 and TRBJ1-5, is DVKVTQSSRYLVKRTGEKVFLECVQDMDHENMFWYRQDPGLGLRLIYFSYDVKMKEKGDIPEGYSVSREKKERFSLILESASTNQTSMYLCASTLGQANQPQHFGDGTRLSIL.

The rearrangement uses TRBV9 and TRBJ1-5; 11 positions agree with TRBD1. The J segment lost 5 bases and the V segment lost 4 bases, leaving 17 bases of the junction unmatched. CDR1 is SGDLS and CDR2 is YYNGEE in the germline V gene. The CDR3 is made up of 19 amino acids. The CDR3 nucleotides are TGTGCCAGCAGCCCTCGGAGGGACAGGGGGTTTTCGGTAGATCAGCCCCAGCATTTT. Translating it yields CASSPRRDRGFSVDQPQHF.

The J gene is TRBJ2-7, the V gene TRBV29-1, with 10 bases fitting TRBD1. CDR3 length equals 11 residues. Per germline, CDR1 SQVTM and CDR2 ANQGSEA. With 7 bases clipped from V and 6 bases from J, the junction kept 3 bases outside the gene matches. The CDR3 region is CSARTGGEQYF. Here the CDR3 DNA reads TGCAGCGCCCGGACAGGGGGCGAGCAGTACTTC.

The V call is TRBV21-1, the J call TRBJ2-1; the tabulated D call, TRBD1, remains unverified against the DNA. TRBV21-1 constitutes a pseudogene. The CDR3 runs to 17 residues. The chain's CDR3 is CASSKGTDRGGYNEQFF. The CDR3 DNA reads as TGTGCCAGCAGCAAAGGGACCGACAGGGGGGGCTACAATGAGCAGTTCTTC.